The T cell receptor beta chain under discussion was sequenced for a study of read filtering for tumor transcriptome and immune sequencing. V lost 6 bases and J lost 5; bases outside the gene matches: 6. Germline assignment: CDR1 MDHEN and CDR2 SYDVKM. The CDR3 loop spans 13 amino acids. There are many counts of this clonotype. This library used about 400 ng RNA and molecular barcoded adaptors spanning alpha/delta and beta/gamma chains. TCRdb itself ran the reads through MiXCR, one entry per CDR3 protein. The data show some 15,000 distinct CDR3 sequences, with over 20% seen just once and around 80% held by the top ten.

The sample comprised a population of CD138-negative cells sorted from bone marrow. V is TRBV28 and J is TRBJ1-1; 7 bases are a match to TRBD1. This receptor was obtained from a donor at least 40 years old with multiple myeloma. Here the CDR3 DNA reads TGTGCCAGCAGACAGGGGAGGTGGACTGAAGCTTTCTTT. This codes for CASRQGRWTEAFF.